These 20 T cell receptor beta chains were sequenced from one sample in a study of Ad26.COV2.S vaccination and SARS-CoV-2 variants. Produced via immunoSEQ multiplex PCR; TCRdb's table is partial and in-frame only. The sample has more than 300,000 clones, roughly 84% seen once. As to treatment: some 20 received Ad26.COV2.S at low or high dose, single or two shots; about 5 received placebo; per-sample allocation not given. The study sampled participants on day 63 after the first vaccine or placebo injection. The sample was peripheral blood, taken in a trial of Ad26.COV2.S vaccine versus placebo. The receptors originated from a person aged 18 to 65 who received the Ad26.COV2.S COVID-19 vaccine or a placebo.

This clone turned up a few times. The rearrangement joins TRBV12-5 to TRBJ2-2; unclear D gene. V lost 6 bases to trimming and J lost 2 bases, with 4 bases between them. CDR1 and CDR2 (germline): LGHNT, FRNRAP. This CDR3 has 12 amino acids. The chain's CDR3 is CASGGNTGELFF. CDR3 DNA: TGTGCTAGTGGCGGAAACACCGGGGAGCTGTTTTTT.

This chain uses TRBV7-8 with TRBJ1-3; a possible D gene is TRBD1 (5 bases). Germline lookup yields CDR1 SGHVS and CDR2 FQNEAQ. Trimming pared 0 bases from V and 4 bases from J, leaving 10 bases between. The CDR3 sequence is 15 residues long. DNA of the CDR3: TGTGCCAGCAGCTTAGCAGGGGCGCGCGGAAACACCATATATTTT. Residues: CASSLAGARGNTIYF.

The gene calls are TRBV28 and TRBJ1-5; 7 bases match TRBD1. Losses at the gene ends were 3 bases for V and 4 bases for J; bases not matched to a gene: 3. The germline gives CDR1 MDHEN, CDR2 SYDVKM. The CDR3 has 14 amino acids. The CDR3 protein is CASSFVTGNQPQHF. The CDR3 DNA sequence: TGTGCCAGCAGTTTCGTGACAGGGAATCAGCCCCAGCATTTT.

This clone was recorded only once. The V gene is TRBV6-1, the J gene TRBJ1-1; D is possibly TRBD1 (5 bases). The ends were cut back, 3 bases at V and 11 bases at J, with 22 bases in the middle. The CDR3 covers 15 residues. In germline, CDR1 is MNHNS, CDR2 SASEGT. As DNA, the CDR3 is TGTGCCAGCAGTGACAAGGGCAGGGAAGGGCCTGGGGCTTTCTTT. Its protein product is CASSDKGREGPGAFF.

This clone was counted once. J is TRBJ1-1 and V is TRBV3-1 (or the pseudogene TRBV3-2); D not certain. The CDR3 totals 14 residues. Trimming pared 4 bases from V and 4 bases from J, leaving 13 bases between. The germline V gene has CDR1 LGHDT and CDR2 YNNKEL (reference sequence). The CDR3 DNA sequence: TGTGCCAGCAGCCTATTAGGGATAACCACTGAAGCTTTCTTT. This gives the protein CASSLLGITTEAFF.

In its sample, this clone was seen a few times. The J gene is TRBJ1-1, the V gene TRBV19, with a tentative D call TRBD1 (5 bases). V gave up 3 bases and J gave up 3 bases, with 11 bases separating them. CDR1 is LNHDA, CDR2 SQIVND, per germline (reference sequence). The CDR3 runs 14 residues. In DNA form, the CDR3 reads TGTGCCAGTAGTATTCGAGGGGCGGACACTGAAGCTTTCTTT. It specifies CASSIRGADTEAFF.

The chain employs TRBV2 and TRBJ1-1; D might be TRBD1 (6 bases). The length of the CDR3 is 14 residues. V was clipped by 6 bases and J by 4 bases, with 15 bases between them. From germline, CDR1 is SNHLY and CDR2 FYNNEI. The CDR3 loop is CASRWRGGGTEAFF. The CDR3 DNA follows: TGTGCCAGCAGGTGGAGGGGGGGCGGCACTGAAGCTTTCTTT.

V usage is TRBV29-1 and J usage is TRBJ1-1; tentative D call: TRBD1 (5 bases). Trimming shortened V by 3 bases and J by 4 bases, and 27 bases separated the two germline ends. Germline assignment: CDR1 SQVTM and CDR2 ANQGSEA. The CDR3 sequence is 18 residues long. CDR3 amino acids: CSVDEEGISSVRFTEAFF. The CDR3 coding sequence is TGCAGCGTTGATGAGGAGGGGATCTCCAGCGTTCGTTTCACTGAAGCTTTCTTT.

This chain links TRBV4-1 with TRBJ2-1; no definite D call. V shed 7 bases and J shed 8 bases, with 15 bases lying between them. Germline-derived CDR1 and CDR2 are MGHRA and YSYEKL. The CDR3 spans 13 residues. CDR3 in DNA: TGCGCCAGCAACCCCTCGCCCCACGATGAGCAGTTCTTC. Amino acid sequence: CASNPSPHDEQFF.

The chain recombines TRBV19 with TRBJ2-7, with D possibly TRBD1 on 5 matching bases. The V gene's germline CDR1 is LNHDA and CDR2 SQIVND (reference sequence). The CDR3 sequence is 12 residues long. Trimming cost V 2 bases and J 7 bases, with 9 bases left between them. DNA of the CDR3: TGTGCCAGTAGTATACTTTCAGGGGAGCAGTACTTC. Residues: CASSILSGEQYF.

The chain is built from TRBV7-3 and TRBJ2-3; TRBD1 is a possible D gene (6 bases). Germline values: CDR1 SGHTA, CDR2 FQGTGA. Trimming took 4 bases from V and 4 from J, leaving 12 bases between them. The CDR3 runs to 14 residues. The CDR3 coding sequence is TGTGCCAGCAGCTCGACGGACAGCGCAGATACGCAGTATTTT. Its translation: CASSSTDSADTQYF.

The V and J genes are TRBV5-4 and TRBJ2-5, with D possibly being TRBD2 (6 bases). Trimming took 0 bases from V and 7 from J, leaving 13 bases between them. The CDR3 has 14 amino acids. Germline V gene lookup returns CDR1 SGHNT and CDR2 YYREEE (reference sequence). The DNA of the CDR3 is TGTGCCAGCAGCTTGGCGGGGGAGGATGTGACCCAGTACTTC. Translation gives CASSLAGEDVTQYF.

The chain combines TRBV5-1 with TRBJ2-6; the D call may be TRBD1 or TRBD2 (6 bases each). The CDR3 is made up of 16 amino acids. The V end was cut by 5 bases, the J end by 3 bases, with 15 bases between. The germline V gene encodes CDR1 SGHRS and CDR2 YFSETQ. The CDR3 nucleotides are TGCGCCAGCAGTTCCTCGGGGGCGCTTGGGGCCAACGTCCTGACTTTC. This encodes CASSSSGALGANVLTF.

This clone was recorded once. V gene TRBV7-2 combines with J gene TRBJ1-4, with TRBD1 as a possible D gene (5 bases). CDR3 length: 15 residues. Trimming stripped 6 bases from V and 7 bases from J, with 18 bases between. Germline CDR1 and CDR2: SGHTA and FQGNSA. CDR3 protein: CASSFTRGGGEKLFF. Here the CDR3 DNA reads TGTGCCAGCAGTTTCACTCGGGGCGGTGGTGAAAAACTGTTTTTT.

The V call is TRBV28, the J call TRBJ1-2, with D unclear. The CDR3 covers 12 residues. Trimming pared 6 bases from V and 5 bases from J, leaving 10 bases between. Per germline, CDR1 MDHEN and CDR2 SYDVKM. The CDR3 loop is CASRPKIYGYTF. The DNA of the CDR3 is TGTGCCAGCAGACCGAAAATTTATGGCTACACCTTC.

As DNA, the CDR3 is TGTGCCAGCAGCTTAAGGGCAGGCGCGGATAGCACAGATACGCAGTATTTT. Translated: CASSLRAGADSTDTQYF. The V gene is TRBV7-6, the J gene TRBJ2-3; D unresolved. V lost 2 bases, J lost 0 bases, and 15 bases lay in between. This CDR3 spans 17 amino acids. Germline lookup yields CDR1 SGHVS and CDR2 FNYEAQ.

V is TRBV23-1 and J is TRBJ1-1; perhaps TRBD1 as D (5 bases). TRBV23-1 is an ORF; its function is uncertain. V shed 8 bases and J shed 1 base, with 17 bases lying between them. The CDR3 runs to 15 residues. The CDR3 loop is CASLPGGHPNTEAFF. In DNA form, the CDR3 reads TGCGCCAGCCTACCGGGCGGACACCCGAACACTGAAGCTTTCTTT.

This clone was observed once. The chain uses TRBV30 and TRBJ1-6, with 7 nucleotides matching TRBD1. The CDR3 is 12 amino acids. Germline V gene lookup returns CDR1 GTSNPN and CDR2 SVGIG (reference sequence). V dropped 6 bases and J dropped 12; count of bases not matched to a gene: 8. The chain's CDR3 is CACAWQGVPLHF. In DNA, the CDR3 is TGTGCCTGTGCTTGGCAGGGGGTACCCCTCCACTTT. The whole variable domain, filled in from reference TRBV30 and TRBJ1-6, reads SQTIHQWPATLVQPVGSPLSLECTVEGTSNPNLYWYRQAAGRGLQLLFYSVGIGQISSEVPQNLSASRPQDRQFILSSKKLLLSDSGFYLCACAWQGVPLHFGNGTRLTVT.

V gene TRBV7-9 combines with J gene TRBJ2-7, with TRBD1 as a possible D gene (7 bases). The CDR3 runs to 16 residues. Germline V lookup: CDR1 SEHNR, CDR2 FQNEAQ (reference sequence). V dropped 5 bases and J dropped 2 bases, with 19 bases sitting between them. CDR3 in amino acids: CASSKGGQPFTYEQYF. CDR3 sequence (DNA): TGTGCCAGCAGCAAGGGGGGACAGCCCTTTACCTACGAGCAGTACTTC.

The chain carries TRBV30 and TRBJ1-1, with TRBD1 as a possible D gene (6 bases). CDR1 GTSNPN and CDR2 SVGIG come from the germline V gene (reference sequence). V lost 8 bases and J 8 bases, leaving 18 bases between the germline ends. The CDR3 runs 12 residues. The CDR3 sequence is CARRAGVAEAFF. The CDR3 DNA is TGTGCCCGACGGGCAGGGGTTGCAGAAGCTTTCTTT. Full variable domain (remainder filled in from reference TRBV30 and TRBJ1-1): SQTIHQWPATLVQPVGSPLSLECTVEGTSNPNLYWYRQAAGRGLQLLFYSVGIGQISSEVPQNLSASRPQDRQFILSSKKLLLSDSGFYLCARRAGVAEAFFGQGTRLTVV.